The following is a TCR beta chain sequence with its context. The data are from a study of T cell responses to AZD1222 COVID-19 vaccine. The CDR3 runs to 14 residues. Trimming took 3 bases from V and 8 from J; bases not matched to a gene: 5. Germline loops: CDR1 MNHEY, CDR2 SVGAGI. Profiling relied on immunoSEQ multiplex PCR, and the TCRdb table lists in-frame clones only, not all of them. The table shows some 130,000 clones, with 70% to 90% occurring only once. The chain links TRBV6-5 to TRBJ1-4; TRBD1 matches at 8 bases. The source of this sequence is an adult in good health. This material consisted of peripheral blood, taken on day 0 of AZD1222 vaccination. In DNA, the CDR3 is TGTGCCAGCAGTTATCAGGGGGCGCAGGAAAAACTGTTTTTT. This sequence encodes CASSYQGAQEKLFF.